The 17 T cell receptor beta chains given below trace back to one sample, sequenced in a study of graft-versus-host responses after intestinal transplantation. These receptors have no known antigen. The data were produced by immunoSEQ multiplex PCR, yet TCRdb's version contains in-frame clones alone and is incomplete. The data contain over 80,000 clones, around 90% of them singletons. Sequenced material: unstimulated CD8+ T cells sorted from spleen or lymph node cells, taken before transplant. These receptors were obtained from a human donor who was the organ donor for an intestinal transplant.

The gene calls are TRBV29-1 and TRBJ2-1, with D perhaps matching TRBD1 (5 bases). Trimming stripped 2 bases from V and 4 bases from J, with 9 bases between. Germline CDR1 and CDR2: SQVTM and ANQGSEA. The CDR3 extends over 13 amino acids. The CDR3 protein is CSVESDSYNEQFF. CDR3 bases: TGCAGCGTTGAAAGCGACAGTTACAATGAGCAGTTCTTC.

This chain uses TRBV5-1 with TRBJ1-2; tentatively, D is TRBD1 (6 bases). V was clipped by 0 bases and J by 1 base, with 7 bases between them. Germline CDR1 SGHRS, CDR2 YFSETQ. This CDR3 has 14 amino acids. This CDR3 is CASSLGTVNYGYTF. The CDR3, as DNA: TGCGCCAGCAGCTTGGGGACAGTTAACTATGGCTACACCTTC. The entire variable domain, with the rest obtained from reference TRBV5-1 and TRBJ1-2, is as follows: KAGVTQTPRYLIKTRGQQVTLSCSPISGHRSVSWYQQTPGQGLQFLFEYFSETQRNKGNFPGRFSGRQFSNSRSEMNVSTLELGDSALYLCASSLGTVNYGYTFGSGTRLTVV.

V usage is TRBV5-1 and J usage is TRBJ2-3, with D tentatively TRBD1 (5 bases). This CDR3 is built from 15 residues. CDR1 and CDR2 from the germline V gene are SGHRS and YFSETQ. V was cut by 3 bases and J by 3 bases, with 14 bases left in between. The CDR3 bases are TGCGCCAGCAGCTATTTGACAGAGAGTACAGATACGCAGTATTTT. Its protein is CASSYLTESTDTQYF.

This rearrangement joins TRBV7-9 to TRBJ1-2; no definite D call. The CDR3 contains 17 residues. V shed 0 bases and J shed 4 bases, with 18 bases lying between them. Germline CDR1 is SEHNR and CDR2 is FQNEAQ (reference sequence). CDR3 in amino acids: CASSLALYMPSSYGYTF. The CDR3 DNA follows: TGTGCCAGCAGCTTAGCGCTTTATATGCCAAGTAGCTATGGCTACACCTTC.

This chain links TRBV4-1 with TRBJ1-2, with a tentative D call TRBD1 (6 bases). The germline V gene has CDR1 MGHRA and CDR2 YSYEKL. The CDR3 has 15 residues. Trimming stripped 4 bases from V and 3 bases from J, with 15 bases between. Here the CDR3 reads CASSPEQGFDYGYTF. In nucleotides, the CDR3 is TGCGCCAGCAGCCCAGAACAGGGTTTTGACTATGGCTACACCTTC.

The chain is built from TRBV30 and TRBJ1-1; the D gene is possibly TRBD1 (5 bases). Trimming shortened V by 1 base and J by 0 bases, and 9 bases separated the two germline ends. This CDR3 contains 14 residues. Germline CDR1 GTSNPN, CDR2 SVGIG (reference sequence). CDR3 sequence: CAWSAATVNTEAFF. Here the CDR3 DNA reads TGTGCCTGGAGTGCCGCGACAGTGAACACTGAAGCTTTCTTT.

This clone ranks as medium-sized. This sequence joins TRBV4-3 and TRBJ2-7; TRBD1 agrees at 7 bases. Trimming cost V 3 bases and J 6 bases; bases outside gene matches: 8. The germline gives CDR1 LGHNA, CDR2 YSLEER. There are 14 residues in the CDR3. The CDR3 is CASSQTGRYGEQYF. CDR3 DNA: TGCGCCAGCAGCCAGACAGGGCGGTATGGCGAGCAGTACTTC.

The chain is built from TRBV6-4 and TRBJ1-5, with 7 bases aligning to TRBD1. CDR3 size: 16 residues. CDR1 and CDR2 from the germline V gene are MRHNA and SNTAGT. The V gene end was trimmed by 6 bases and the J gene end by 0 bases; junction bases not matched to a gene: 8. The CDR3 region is CASRPGQHYSNQPQHF. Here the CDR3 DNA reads TGTGCCAGCAGGCCGGGACAGCACTATAGCAATCAGCCCCAGCATTTT.

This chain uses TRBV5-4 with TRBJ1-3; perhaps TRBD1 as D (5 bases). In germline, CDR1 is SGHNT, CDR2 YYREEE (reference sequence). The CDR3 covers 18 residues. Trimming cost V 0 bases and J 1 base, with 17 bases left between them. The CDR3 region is CASSLGQGRPISGNTIYF. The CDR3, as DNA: TGTGCCAGCAGCTTGGGTCAGGGAAGACCCATATCTGGAAACACCATATATTTT.

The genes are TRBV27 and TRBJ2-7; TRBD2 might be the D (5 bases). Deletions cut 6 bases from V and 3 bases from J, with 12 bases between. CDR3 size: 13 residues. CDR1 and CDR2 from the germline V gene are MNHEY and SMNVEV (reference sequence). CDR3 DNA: TGTGCCAGCAGCCACGGGGTGGACTACGAGCAGTACTTC. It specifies CASSHGVDYEQYF.

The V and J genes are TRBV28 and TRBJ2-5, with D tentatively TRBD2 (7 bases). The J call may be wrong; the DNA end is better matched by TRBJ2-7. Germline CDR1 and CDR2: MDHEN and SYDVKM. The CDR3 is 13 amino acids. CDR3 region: CASQGRGRYEQYF. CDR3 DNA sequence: TGTGCCAGCCAGGGGAGGGGGAGGTACGAGCAGTACTTC.

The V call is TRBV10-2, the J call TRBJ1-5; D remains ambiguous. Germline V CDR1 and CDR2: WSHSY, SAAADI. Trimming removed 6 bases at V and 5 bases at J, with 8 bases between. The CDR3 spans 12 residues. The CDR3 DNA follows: TGCGCCAGCAGAGCTCCGGATCAGCCCCAGCATTTT. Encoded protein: CASRAPDQPQHF.

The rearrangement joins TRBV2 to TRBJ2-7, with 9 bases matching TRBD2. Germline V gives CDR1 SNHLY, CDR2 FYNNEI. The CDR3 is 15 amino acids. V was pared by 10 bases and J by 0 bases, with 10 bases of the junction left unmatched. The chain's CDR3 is CATIPLAGSSYEQYF. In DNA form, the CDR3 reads TGTGCCACCATACCGCTAGCGGGGTCCTCCTACGAGCAGTACTTC.

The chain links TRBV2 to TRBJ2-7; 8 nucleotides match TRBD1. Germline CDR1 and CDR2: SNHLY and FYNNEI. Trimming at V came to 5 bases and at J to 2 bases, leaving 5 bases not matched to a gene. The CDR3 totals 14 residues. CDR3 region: CASSSRDRTYEQYF. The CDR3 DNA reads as TGTGCCAGCAGTAGCCGGGACAGGACCTACGAGCAGTACTTC.

The CDR3 DNA is TGTGCCAGCAGATTCGGTGCGTATGAGCAGTTCTTC. Translation: CASRFGAYEQFF. The chain recombines TRBV7-9 with TRBJ2-1; the D is unclear. V was trimmed by 6 bases and J by 8 bases, leaving 11 bases between them. The germline V gene encodes CDR1 SEHNR and CDR2 FQNEAQ (reference sequence). CDR3 length equals 12 residues.

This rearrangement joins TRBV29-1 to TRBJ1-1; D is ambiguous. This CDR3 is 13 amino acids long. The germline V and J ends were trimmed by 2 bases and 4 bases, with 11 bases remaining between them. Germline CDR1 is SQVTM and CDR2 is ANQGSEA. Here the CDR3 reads CSVERGRVTEAFF. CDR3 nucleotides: TGCAGCGTTGAAAGAGGGCGGGTCACTGAAGCTTTCTTT. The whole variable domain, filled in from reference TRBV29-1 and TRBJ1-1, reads SAVISQKPSRDICQRGTSLTIQCQVDSQVTMMFWYRQQPGQSLTLIATANQGSEATYESGFVIDKFPISRPNLTFSTLTVSNMSPEDSSIYLCSVERGRVTEAFFGQGTRLTVV.

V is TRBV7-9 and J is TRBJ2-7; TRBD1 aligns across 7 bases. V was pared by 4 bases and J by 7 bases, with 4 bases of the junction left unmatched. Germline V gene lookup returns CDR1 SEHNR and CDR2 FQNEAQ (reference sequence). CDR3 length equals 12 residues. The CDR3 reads CASSSGQLEQYF. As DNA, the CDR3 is TGTGCCAGCAGCTCGGGACAGTTGGAGCAGTACTTC.